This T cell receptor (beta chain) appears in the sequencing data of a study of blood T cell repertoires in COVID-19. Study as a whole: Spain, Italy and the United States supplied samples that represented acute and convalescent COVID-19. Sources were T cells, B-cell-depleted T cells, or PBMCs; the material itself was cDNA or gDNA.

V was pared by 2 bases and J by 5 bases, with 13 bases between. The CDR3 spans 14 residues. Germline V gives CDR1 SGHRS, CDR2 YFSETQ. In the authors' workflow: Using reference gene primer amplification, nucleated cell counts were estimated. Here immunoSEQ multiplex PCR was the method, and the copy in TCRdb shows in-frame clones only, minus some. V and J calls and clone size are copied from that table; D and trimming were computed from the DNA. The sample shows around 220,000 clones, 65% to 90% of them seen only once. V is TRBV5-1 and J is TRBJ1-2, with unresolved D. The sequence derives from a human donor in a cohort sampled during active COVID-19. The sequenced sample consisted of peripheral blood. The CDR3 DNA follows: TGCGCCAGCAGCTTCCAGGAACAGTATTATGGCTACACCTTC. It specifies CASSFQEQYYGYTF.